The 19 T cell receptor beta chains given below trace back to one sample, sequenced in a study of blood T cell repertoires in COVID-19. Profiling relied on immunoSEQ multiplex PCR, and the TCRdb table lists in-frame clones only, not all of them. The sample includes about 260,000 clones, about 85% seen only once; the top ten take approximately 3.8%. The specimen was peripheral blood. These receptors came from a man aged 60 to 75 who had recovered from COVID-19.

This chain's CDR3 is CASSLDGPGNNEKLFF. The DNA of the CDR3 is TGTGCCAGCAGCTTAGATGGCCCAGGGAATAATGAAAAACTGTTTTTT. V usage is TRBV7-9 and J usage is TRBJ1-4; TRBD1 is a possible D gene (5 bases). Trimming shortened V by 1 base and J by 4 bases, and 13 bases separated the two germline ends. This CDR3 is built from 16 residues. Looked up from germline, CDR1 is SEHNR and CDR2 is FQNEAQ (reference sequence).

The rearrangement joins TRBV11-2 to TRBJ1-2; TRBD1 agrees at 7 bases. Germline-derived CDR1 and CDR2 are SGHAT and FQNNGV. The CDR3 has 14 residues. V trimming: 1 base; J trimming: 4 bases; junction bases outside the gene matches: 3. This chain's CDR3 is CASSLGDSGYGYTF. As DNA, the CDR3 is TGTGCCAGCAGCTTAGGGGACAGCGGCTATGGCTACACCTTC.

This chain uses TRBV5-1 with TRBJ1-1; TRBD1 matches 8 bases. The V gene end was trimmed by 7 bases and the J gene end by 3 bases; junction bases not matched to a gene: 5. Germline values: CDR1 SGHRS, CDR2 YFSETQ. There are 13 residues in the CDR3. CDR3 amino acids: CASGQGGDTEAFF. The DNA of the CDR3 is TGCGCCAGCGGACAGGGCGGGGACACTGAAGCTTTCTTT.

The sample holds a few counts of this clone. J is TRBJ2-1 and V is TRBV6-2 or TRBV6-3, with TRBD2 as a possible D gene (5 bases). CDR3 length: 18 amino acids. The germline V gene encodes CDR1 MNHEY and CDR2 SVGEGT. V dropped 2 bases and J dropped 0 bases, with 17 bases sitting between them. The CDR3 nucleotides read TGTGCCAGCAGTTACCCGCATGGCGGGTGGAGCTCCTACAATGAGCAGTTCTTC. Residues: CASSYPHGGWSSYNEQFF.

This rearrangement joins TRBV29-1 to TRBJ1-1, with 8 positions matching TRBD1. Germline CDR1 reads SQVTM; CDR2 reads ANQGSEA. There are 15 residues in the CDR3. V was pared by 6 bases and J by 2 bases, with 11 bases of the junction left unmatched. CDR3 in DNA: TGCAGCGTCCGGGCCGCAGACAGGGGTAACACTGAAGCTTTCTTT. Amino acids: CSVRAADRGNTEAFF.

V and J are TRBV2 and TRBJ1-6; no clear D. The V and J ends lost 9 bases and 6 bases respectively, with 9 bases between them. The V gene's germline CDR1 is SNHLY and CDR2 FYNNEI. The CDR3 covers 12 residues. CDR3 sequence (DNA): TGTGCCAGTCAGGAGGGTAATTCACCCCTCCACTTT. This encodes CASQEGNSPLHF.

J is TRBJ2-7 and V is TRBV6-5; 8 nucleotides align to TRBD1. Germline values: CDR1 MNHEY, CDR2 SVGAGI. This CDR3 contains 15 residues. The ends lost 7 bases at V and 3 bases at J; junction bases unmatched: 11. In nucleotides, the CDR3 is TGTGCCAGCAACCCAGACAGGGGACGTGTCTACGAGCAGTACTTC. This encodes CASNPDRGRVYEQYF.

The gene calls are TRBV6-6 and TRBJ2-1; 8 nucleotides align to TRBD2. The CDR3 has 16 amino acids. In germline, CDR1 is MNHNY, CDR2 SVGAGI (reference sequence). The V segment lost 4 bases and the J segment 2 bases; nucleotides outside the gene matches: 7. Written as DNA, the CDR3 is TGTGCCAGCAGTTTACTAGCGGTTGGCCCCTACAATGAGCAGTTCTTC. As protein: CASSLLAVGPYNEQFF.

The CDR3 DNA reads TGCGCCAGCAGCCCAGTGCGGTCGGCCGAGAACACTGAAGCTTTCTTT. Protein: CASSPVRSAENTEAFF. The chain uses TRBV4-1 and TRBJ1-1; D uncertain. CDR3 length: 16 residues. Germline assignment: CDR1 MGHRA and CDR2 YSYEKL. Trimming cost V 4 bases and J 1 base, with 16 bases left between them.

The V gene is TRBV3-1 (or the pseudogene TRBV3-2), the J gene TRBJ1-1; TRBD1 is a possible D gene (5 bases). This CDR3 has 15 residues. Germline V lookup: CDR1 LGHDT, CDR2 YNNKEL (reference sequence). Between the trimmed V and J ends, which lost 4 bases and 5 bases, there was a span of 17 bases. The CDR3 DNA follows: TGTGCCAGCAGCCCTTACCGAGACGGGGGAACTGAAGCTTTCTTT. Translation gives CASSPYRDGGTEAFF.

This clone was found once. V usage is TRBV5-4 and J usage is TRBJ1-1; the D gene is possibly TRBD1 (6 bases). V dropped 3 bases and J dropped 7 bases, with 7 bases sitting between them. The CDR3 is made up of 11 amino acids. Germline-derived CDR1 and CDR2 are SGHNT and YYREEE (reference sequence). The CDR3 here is CASSWGREAFF. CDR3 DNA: TGTGCCAGCAGCTGGGGGCGTGAAGCTTTCTTT.

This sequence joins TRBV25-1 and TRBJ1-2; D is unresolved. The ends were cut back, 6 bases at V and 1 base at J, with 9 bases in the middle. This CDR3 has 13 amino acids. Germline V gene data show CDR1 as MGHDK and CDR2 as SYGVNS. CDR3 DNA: TGTGCCAGCAGCCCTGCCGGTAACTATGGCTACACCTTC. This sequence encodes CASSPAGNYGYTF.

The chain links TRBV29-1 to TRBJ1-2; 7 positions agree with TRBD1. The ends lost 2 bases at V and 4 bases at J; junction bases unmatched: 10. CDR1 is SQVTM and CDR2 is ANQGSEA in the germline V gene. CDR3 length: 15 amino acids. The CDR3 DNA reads TGCAGCGTTGAATTCTTTACAGGGGATGTCTATGGCTACACCTTC. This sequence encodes CSVEFFTGDVYGYTF.

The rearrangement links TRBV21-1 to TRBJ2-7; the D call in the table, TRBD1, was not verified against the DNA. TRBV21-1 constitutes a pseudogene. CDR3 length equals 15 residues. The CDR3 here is CASSKVVTVPHEQYF. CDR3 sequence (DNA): TGTGCCAGCAGCAAAGTAGTAACAGTCCCCCACGAGCAGTACTTC.

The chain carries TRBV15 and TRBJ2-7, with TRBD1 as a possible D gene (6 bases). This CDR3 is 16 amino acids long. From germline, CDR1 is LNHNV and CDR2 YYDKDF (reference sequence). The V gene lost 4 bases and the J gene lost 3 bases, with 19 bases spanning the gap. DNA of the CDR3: TGTGCCACCAGCATCCTCCCCCGGGACACATACTACGAGCAGTACTTC. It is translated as CATSILPRDTYYEQYF.

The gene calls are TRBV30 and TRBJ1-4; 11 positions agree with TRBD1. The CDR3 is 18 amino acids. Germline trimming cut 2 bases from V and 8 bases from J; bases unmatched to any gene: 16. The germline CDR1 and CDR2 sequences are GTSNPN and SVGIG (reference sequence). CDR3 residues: CAWSTGQGDYLLGEKLFF. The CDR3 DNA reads TGTGCCTGGAGTACGGGACAGGGGGATTACCTTCTAGGGGAAAAACTGTTTTTT.

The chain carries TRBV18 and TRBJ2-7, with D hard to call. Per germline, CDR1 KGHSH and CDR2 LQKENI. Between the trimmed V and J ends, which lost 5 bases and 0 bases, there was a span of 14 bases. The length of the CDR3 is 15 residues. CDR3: CASSIPRSGSYEQYF. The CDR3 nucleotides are TGTGCCAGCTCAATTCCAAGATCGGGCTCCTACGAGCAGTACTTC. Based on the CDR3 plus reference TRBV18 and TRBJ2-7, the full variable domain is NAGVMQNPRHLVRRRGQEARLRCSPMKGHSHVYWYRQLPEEGLKFMVYLQKENIIDESGMPKERFSAEFPKEGPSILRIQQVVRGDSAAYFCASSIPRSGSYEQYFGPGTRLTVT.

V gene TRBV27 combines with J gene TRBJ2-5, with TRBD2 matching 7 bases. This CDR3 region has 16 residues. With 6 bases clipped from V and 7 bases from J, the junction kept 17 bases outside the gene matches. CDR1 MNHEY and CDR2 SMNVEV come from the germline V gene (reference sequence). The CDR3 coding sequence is TGTGCCAGCAGGGGTAGAGGTAGCGGGCTATTGGGGACCCAGTACTTC. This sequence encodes CASRGRGSGLLGTQYF.

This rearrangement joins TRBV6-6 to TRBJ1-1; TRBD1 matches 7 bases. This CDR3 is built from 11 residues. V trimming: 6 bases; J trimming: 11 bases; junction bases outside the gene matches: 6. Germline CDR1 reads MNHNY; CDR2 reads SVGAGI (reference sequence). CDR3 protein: CASSRTGGAFF. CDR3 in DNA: TGTGCCAGCAGCAGGACAGGTGGGGCTTTCTTT.